This T cell receptor (beta chain) stems from a study of control samples from healthy donors and cancer patients. The repertoire was sequenced with immunoSEQ multiplex PCR; TCRdb's copy has only in-frame clones and lacks some. The table lists some 130,000 clones, 80% to 95% of them singletons. V lost 7 bases and J 4 bases, leaving 6 bases between the germline ends. The CDR3 extends over 11 amino acids. In germline, CDR1 is SNHLY, CDR2 FYNNEI. Sequencing input: blood. V and J are TRBV2 and TRBJ2-3; D remains ambiguous. The origin of this receptor is a man aged 18 to 29 in good health. The CDR3 region has the DNA TGTGCCAGCAAGCTAGCAGATACGCAGTATTTT. It specifies CASKLADTQYF.